This T cell receptor beta chain was recovered during a study of blood T cell repertoires in COVID-19. In the original workflow: Nucleated cell number was recorded as an estimate derived from reference gene primer amplification. Libraries were prepared by immunoSEQ multiplex PCR; TCRdb keeps only in-frame clonotypes and omits some of them. V and J calls and clone size come straight from that table; D and trimming were deduced from the DNA. This sample has approximately 140,000 clones, with about four fifths found just once. Germline-derived CDR1 and CDR2 are SGHNT and YYREEE (reference sequence). Trimming cost V 4 bases and J 1 base, with 14 bases left between them. The length of the CDR3 is 15 residues.

The chain uses TRBV5-4 and TRBJ1-1; D may be TRBD1 (5 bases). The TCR was taken from a human donor in a cohort sampled during active COVID-19. The material sequenced was peripheral blood. As DNA, the CDR3 is TGTGCCAGCAGCCGCGGACGGGACTCGAACACTGAAGCTTTCTTT. Its translation: CASSRGRDSNTEAFF.